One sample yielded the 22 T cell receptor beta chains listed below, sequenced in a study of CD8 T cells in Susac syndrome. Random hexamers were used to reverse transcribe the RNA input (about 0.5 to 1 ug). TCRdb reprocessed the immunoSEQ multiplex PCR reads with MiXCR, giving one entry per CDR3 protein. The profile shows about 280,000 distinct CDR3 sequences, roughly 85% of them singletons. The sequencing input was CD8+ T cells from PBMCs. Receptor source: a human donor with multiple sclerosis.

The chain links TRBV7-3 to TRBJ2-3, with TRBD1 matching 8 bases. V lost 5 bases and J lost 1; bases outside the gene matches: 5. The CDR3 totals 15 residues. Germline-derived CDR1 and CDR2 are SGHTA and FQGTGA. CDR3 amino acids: CASSPLTGGTDTQYF. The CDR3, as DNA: TGTGCCAGCAGCCCGTTGACAGGGGGCACAGATACGCAGTATTTT.

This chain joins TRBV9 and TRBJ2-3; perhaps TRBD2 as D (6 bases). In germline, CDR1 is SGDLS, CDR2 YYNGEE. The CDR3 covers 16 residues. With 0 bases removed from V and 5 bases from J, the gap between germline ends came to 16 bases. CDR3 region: CASSVGGRSSIDTQYF. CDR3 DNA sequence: TGTGCCAGCAGCGTAGGGGGGAGGAGTAGTATAGATACGCAGTATTTT.

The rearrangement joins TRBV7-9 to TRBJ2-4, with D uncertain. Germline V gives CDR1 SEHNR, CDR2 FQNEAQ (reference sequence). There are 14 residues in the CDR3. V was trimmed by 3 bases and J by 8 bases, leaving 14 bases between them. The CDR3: CASSFPRTWDIQYF. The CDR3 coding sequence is TGTGCCAGCAGCTTTCCCCGCACATGGGACATTCAGTACTTC.

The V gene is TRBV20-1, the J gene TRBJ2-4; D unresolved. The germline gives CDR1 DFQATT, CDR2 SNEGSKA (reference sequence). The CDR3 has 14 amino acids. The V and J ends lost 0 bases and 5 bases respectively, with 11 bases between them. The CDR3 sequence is CSARDAESENIQYF. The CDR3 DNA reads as TGCAGTGCTAGAGACGCCGAGTCCGAAAACATTCAGTACTTC.

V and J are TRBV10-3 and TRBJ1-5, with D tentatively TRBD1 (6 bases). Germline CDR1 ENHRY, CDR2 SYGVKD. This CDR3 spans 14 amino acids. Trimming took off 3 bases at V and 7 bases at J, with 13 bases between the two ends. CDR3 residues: CAISDRGGPQPQHF. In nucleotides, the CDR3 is TGTGCCATCAGTGATCGAGGGGGGCCACAGCCCCAGCATTTT.

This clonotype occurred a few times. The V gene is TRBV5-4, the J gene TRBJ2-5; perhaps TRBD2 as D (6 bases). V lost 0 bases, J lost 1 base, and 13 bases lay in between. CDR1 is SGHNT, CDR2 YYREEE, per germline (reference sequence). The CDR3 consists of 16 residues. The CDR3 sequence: CASSLERELRQETQYF. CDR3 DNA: TGTGCCAGCAGCTTGGAACGGGAGTTGCGCCAAGAGACCCAGTACTTC.

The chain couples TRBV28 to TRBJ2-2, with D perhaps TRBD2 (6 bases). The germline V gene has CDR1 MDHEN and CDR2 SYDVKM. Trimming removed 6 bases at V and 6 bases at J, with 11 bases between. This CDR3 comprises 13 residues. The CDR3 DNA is TGTGCCAGCAGCAATCCGGGGGCCGGGGAGCTGTTTTTT. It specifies CASSNPGAGELFF. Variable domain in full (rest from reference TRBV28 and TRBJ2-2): DVKVTQSSRYLVKRTGEKVFLECVQDMDHENMFWYRQDPGLGLRLIYFSYDVKMKEKGDIPEGYSVSREKKERFSLILESASTNQTSMYLCASSNPGAGELFFGEGSRLTVL.

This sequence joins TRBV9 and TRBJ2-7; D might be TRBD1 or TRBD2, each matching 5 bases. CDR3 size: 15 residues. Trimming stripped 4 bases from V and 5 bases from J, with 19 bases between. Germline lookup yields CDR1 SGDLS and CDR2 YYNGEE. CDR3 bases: TGTGCCAGCAGCCCCAGGGACGGTGTAATAGACGAGCAGTACTTC. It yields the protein CASSPRDGVIDEQYF.

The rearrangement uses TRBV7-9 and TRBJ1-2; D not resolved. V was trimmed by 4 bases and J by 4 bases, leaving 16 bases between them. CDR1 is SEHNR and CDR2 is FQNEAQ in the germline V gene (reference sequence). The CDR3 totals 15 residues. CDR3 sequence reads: CASSSLEGPGYGYTF. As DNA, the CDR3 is TGTGCCAGCAGCTCCCTTGAAGGGCCCGGCTATGGCTACACCTTC. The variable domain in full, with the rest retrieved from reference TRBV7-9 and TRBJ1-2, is DTGVSQNPRHKITKRGQNVTFRCDPISEHNRLYWYRQTLGQGPEFLTYFQNEAQLEKSRLLSDRFSAERPKGSFSTLEIQRTEQGDSAMYLCASSSLEGPGYGYTFGSGTRLTVV.

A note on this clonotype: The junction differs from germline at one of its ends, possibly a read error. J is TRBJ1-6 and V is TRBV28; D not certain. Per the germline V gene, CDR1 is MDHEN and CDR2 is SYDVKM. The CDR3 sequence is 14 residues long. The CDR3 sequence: CATSYEVVNSPLHF. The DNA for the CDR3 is TGTGCCACCAGTTATGAGGTTGTGAATTCACCCCTCCACTTT. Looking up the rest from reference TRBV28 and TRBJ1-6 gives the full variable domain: DVKVTQSSRYLVKRTGEKVFLECVQDMDHENMFWYRQDPGLGLRLIYFSYDVKMKEKGDIPEGYSVSREKKERFSLILESASTNQTSMYLCATSYEVVNSPLHFGNGTRLTVT.

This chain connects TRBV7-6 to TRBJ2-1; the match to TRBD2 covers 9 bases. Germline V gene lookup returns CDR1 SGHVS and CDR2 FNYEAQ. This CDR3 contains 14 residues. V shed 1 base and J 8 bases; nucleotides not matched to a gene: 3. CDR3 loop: CASSLEAGGDEQFF. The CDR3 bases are TGTGCCAGCAGCTTAGAAGCGGGGGGCGATGAGCAGTTCTTC.

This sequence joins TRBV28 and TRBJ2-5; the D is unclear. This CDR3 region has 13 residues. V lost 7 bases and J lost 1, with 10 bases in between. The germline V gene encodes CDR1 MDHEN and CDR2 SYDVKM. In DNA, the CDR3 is TGTGCCAGCAACCCCAGATTCCAAGAGACCCAGTACTTC. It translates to CASNPRFQETQYF.

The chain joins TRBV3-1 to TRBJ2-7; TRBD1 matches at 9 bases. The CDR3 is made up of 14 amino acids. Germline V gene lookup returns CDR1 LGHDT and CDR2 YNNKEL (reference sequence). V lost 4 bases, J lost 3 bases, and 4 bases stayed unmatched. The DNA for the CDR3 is TGTGCCAGCAGCCGGACAGGGGCATACTACGAGCAGTACTTC. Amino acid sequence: CASSRTGAYYEQYF.

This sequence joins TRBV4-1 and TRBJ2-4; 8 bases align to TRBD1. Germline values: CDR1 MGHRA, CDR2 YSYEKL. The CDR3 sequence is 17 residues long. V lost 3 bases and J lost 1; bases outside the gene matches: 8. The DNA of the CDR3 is TGCGCCAGCAGCCATCCTGACCAGGGGGCGGCCAAAAACATTCAGTACTTC. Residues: CASSHPDQGAAKNIQYF.

Written as DNA, the CDR3 is TGCAGCGCACGGACAGGGGCCGCCCCGTCAACTAATGAAAAACTGTTTTTT. Its protein is CSARTGAAPSTNEKLFF. The chain uses TRBV29-1 and TRBJ1-4, with 9 bases lining up with TRBD1. V gave up 7 bases and J gave up 0 bases; unmatched junction bases: 12. CDR1 and CDR2 (germline): SQVTM, ANQGSEA. This CDR3 has 17 amino acids.

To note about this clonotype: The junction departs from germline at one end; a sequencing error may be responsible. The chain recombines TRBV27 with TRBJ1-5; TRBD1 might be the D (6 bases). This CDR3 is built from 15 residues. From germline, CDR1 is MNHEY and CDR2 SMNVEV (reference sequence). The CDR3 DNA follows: TGTGCCAGCAGCCCAGGGGAGTGGGGCAATCAGCCCCAGAATTTT. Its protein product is CASSPGEWGNQPQNF.

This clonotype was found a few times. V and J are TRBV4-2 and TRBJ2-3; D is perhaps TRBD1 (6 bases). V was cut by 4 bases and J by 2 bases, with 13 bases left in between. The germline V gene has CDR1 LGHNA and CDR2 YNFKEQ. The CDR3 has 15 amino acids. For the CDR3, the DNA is TGTGCCAGCAGCCCGCCAGGACAGTCCACAGATACGCAGTATTTT. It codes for CASSPPGQSTDTQYF.

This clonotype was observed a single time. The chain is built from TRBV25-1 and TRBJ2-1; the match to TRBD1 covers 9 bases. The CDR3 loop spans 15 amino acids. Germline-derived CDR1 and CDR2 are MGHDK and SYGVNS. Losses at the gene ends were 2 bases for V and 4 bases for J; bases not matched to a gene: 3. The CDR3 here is CASSEMGTGYNEQFF. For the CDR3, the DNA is TGTGCCAGCAGTGAAATGGGGACAGGGTACAATGAGCAGTTCTTC.

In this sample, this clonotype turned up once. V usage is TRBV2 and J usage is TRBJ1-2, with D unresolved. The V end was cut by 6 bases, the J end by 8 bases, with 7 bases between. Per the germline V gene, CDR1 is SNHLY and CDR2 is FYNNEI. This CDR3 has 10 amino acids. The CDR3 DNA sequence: TGTGCCAGCAGGCAGTTAGGCTACACCTTC. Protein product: CASRQLGYTF. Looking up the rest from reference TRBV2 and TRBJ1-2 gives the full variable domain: EPEVTQTPSHQVTQMGQEVILRCVPISNHLYFYWYRQILGQKVEFLVSFYNNEISEKSEIFDDQFSVERPDGSNFTLKIRSTKLEDSAMYFCASRQLGYTFGSGTRLTVV.

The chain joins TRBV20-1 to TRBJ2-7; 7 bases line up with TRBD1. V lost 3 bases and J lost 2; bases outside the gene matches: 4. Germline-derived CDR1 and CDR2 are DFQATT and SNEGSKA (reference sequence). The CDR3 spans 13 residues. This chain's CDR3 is CSARGTDTYEQYF. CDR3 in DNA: TGCAGTGCTAGGGGGACAGATACCTACGAGCAGTACTTC.

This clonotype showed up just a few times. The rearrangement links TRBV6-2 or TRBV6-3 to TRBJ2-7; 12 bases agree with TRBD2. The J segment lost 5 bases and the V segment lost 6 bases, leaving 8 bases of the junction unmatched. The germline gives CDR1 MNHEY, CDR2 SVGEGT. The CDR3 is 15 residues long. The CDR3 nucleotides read TGTGCCAGCAGCCCCGGACTAGCGGGAATCGACGAGCAGTACTTC. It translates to CASSPGLAGIDEQYF.

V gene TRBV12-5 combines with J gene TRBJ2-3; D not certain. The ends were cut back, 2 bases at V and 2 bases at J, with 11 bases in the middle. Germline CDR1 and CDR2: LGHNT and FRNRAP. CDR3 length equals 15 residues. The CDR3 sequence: CASGLPQEFTDTQYF. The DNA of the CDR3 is TGTGCTAGTGGTTTGCCTCAGGAATTCACAGATACGCAGTATTTT.